These 16 T cell receptor beta chains were all obtained from the same sample, sequenced in a study of response to subunit inactivated influenza vaccine. TCRdb itself ran the RT-PCR reads through MiXCR, one entry per CDR3 protein. The sample consists of about 310,000 distinct CDR3 sequences, roughly 20% of them appearing once. Sequenced material: PBMCs from blood, taken about 20 months after vaccination. The receptors here all came from a man aged 50 to 69 who received an inactivated influenza vaccine.

V gene TRBV7-3 combines with J gene TRBJ2-3; perhaps TRBD2 as D (6 bases). The germline gives CDR1 SGHTA, CDR2 FQGTGA. V was trimmed by 1 base and J by 0 bases, leaving 32 bases between them. The CDR3 loop spans 23 amino acids. The CDR3 here is CASSLRGRDLRLGARLSTDTQYF. CDR3 in DNA: TGTGCCAGCAGCTTAAGGGGAAGGGACTTACGACTTGGCGCGCGCCTCAGCACAGATACGCAGTATTTT.

The gene calls are TRBV6-6 and TRBJ1-2; the D gene is possibly TRBD1 (6 bases). Trimming removed 6 bases from V and 5 bases from J, with 13 bases in between. Looked up from germline, CDR1 is MNHNY and CDR2 is SVGAGI (reference sequence). The CDR3 length is 13 residues. The CDR3 protein is CASSATGRYGYTF. The CDR3 region has the DNA TGTGCCAGCAGCGCCACAGGGAGATATGGCTACACCTTC.

This chain links TRBV6-1 with TRBJ1-6; tentatively, D is TRBD1 (6 bases). The CDR3 runs to 15 residues. Trimming shortened V by 8 bases and J by 9 bases, and 20 bases separated the two germline ends. CDR1 and CDR2 from the germline V gene are MNHNS and SASEGT. As DNA, the CDR3 is TGTGCCAGCGCCTCCGGTCAGGGGAGTTTTTCACCCCTCCACTTT. Translated: CASASGQGSFSPLHF.

This sequence joins TRBV7-9 and TRBJ1-1; D unresolved. Germline V gene sequence: CDR1 SEHNR, CDR2 FQNEAQ (reference sequence). CDR3 length: 14 amino acids. Trimming took off 1 base at V and 2 bases at J, with 8 bases between the two ends. CDR3 loop: CASSLVTSNTEAFF. DNA of the CDR3: TGTGCCAGCAGCTTAGTGACTTCAAACACTGAAGCTTTCTTT.

The chain combines TRBV24-1 with TRBJ1-1; 7 bases are shared with TRBD1. The junction had 6 bases not matched to a gene; V was cut back by 1 base and J by 11 bases. This CDR3 has 13 amino acids. CDR1 and CDR2 from the germline V gene are KGHDR and SFDVKD. The CDR3 spells CATSDFQGQRAFF. For the CDR3, the DNA is TGTGCCACCAGTGATTTCCAGGGACAGCGGGCTTTCTTT.

This clonotype was detected a few times. The chain couples TRBV7-9 to TRBJ1-4; 7 nucleotides match TRBD1. Germline values: CDR1 SEHNR, CDR2 FQNEAQ (reference sequence). The CDR3 totals 16 residues. Trimming cost V 5 bases and J 4 bases; bases outside gene matches: 10. CDR3 in amino acids: CASSRSGQTFNEKLFF. The CDR3 nucleotides are TGTGCCAGCAGCCGATCGGGACAGACCTTTAATGAAAAACTGTTTTTT.

This rearrangement joins TRBV6-2 or TRBV6-3 to TRBJ2-1, with D possibly called TRBD1 or TRBD2 (5 bases each). The CDR3 loop spans 11 amino acids. The germline gives CDR1 MNHEY, CDR2 SVGEGT. The V end lost 2 bases, the J end lost 12 bases, and 8 bases lay between the germline ends. Here the CDR3 reads CASSYGAGQFF. CDR3 bases: TGTGCCAGCAGTTACGGGGCGGGGCAGTTCTTC.

Here the CDR3 reads CSARDPGTDYEQYF. The CDR3 DNA is TGCAGTGCTAGAGATCCGGGCACAGACTACGAGCAGTACTTC. This chain links TRBV20-1 with TRBJ2-7; D is uncertain. The CDR3 is 14 residues long. Trimming pared 0 bases from V and 3 bases from J, leaving 12 bases between. Germline loops: CDR1 DFQATT, CDR2 SNEGSKA (reference sequence).

This clonotype turned up a few times. The rearrangement links TRBV4-1 to TRBJ1-5; maybe TRBD1 (5 bases). Germline CDR1 MGHRA, CDR2 YSYEKL. Trimming pared 0 bases from V and 3 bases from J, leaving 12 bases between. This CDR3 is 16 amino acids long. The CDR3 protein is CASSQDSGNINQPQHF. The DNA of the CDR3 is TGCGCCAGCAGCCAAGATTCAGGGAATATCAATCAGCCCCAGCATTTT.

This clonotype was detected only a few times. The chain has TRBV2 and TRBJ1-6; D not resolved. The V end was cut by 11 bases, the J end by 0 bases, with 8 bases between. CDR1 SNHLY and CDR2 FYNNEI come from the germline V gene. CDR3 length equals 13 residues. The CDR3, as DNA: TGTGCCTCCGACAACTCCTATAATTCACCCCTCCACTTT. This translates into CASDNSYNSPLHF.

This clonotype turned up a few times. The chain carries TRBV5-1 and TRBJ2-2; the match to TRBD2 covers 7 bases. In germline, CDR1 is SGHRS, CDR2 YFSETQ. The junction had 6 bases not matched to a gene; V was cut back by 1 base and J by 6 bases. The CDR3 has 15 amino acids. The CDR3 here is CASSLSLASSGELFF. The CDR3 coding sequence is TGCGCCAGCAGCTTGTCACTAGCGAGTTCCGGGGAGCTGTTTTTT.

This clonotype was counted many times. This chain uses TRBV24-1 with TRBJ1-5; D is unclear. The CDR3 runs 14 residues. Trimming pared 4 bases from V and 6 bases from J, leaving 12 bases between. The V gene's germline CDR1 is KGHDR and CDR2 SFDVKD. The CDR3 loop is CATSDPRGAQPQHF. The CDR3 nucleotides are TGTGCCACCAGTGACCCTCGGGGAGCTCAGCCCCAGCATTTT.

The chain couples TRBV4-2 to TRBJ2-5, with D possibly matching TRBD2 (5 bases). The CDR3 length is 15 residues. Trimming cost V 0 bases and J 5 bases, with 13 bases left between them. Germline V gene lookup returns CDR1 LGHNA and CDR2 YNFKEQ. The DNA of the CDR3 is TGTGCCAGCAGCCAAGATGACGCCCCGGGGGAGACCCAGTACTTC. Protein product: CASSQDDAPGETQYF.

V is TRBV4-2 and J is TRBJ2-1; D call uncertain. CDR3 size: 15 residues. From germline, CDR1 is LGHNA and CDR2 YNFKEQ. V was cut by 4 bases and J by 5 bases, with 15 bases left in between. CDR3 nucleotides: TGTGCCAGCAGCCTCTTAGAAATTCGGAACAATGAGCAGTTCTTC. Protein product: CASSLLEIRNNEQFF.

This clonotype was seen a few times. J is TRBJ2-7 and V is TRBV29-1, with D possibly being TRBD2 (5 bases). CDR3 length: 12 amino acids. CDR1 and CDR2 (germline): SQVTM, ANQGSEA. Trimming shortened V by 4 bases and J by 2 bases, and 9 bases separated the two germline ends. CDR3 nucleotides: TGCAGCGTTGCAGACGGGACCTACGAGCAGTACTTC. The encoded protein is CSVADGTYEQYF.

V is TRBV27 and J is TRBJ1-5; D might be TRBD1 (5 bases). This CDR3 is built from 15 residues. Trimming took off 5 bases at V and 7 bases at J, with 18 bases between the two ends. CDR1 and CDR2 from the germline V gene are MNHEY and SMNVEV (reference sequence). CDR3 nucleotides: TGTGCCAGCAGTAAGGGACGGAGTGGAGGCCAGCCCCAGCATTTT. The encoded protein is CASSKGRSGGQPQHF.